This T cell receptor beta chain was identified during a study of Ad26.COV2.S vaccination and SARS-CoV-2 variants. General study findings and limits: Recipients of either vaccine or placebo displayed similar breadth of non-spike TCRs.

Sample treatment: 19 received Ad26.COV2.S at low or high dose, single or two shots; five or six received placebo; per-sample allocation not given. Following the first vaccine or placebo injection, samples were taken on day 63. Generated by immunoSEQ multiplex PCR, the TCRdb table keeps only in-frame clones and is missing some. Seen here are a few hundred thousand clones, about 90% observed once, and the top ten hold more than 1.5%. V lost 2 bases and J lost 7, with 9 bases in between. CDR3 length: 12 amino acids. Germline V CDR1 and CDR2: MNHEY, SVGEGT. Note on this clone: The antigen remains undetermined.

This TCR was recovered from a person aged 18 to 65 who received the Ad26.COV2.S COVID-19 vaccine or a placebo. The sample in question was peripheral blood, obtained in a trial of Ad26.COV2.S vaccine versus placebo. This chain links TRBV6-2 or TRBV6-3 with TRBJ2-7; D is undetermined. The CDR3 DNA follows: TGTGCCAGCAGTTACGGCTGGTGGGAGCAGTACTTC. Protein product: CASSYGWWEQYF.